Below, 10 T cell receptor beta chains from the same sample are listed, as sequenced in a study of T cell clonotyping in hematopoietic cell transplantation. As for time point: recipient sample about 28 days before transplant, after cytoreduction. Measured with immunoSEQ multiplex PCR; TCRdb has only the in-frame clones, and not every one. The repertoire holds around 45,000 clones, with approximately 80% as singletons. The sequences come from peripheral blood mononuclear cells, collected before stem cell transplant. The receptors originated from a man aged 55 to 70 with myelodysplastic syndrome. Some clones in this sample may be carry-over from other donors' samples.

The CDR3 protein is CASSVDGGGGAYTQYF. The CDR3 region has the DNA TGTGCCAGCAGCGTAGATGGCGGCGGGGGGGCTTATACGCAGTATTTT. The V call is TRBV9, the J call TRBJ2-3; the match to TRBD2 covers 9 bases. CDR1 is SGDLS and CDR2 is YYNGEE in the germline V gene. The length of the CDR3 is 16 residues. The trim removed 0 bases at V and 7 bases at J, leaving 9 bases unmatched.

The sample holds one count of this clone. The chain uses TRBV28 and TRBJ2-3; 9 bases are shared with TRBD2. The germline CDR1 and CDR2 sequences are MDHEN and SYDVKM. This CDR3 is built from 15 residues. Unmatched junction bases numbered 9, after V lost 3 bases and J lost 8 bases. The CDR3 spells CASSFTVRGGGTQYF. In DNA, the CDR3 is TGTGCCAGCAGTTTCACGGTGCGGGGGGGAGGTACGCAGTATTTT.

The J gene is TRBJ1-1, the V gene TRBV6-6, with D hard to call. The CDR3 is made up of 13 amino acids. V lost 4 bases and J lost 8, with 14 bases in between. The germline gives CDR1 MNHNY, CDR2 SVGAGI (reference sequence). As DNA, the CDR3 is TGTGCCAGCAGTTCCGGACCCTGGCTCGAAGCTTTCTTT. Its protein product is CASSSGPWLEAFF.

The chain links TRBV6-5 to TRBJ1-1; 8 nucleotides agree with TRBD1. V shed 5 bases and J 11 bases; nucleotides not matched to a gene: 10. CDR3 length equals 13 residues. From germline, CDR1 is MNHEY and CDR2 SVGAGI. CDR3: CASSPQGQGKAFF. The CDR3 bases are TGTGCCAGCAGTCCCCAAGGACAGGGAAAGGCTTTCTTT.

This clone was seen a handful of times. J is TRBJ2-2 and V is TRBV9; the match to TRBD1 covers 9 bases. This CDR3 contains 15 residues. Unmatched junction bases numbered 6, after V lost 4 bases and J lost 5 bases. The V gene's germline CDR1 is SGDLS and CDR2 YYNGEE. For the CDR3, the DNA is TGTGCCAGCAGCACCCGGGACAGGGATACCGGGGAGCTGTTTTTT. It specifies CASSTRDRDTGELFF.

The chain couples TRBV6-1 to TRBJ2-2; TRBD1 is a possible D gene (5 bases). V lost 7 bases and J lost 6, with 12 bases in between. The CDR3 runs to 13 residues. CDR1 and CDR2 from the germline V gene are MNHNS and SASEGT. The CDR3 coding sequence is TGTGCCAGCAAGATCTCAGGGTCCGGGGAGCTGTTTTTT. Encoded protein: CASKISGSGELFF.

This rearrangement joins TRBV27 to TRBJ2-7, with 7 bases aligning to TRBD1. Trimming at V came to 4 bases and at J to 0 bases, leaving 12 bases not matched to a gene. CDR3 size: 17 residues. CDR1 and CDR2 (germline): MNHEY, SMNVEV (reference sequence). CDR3 nucleotide sequence: TGTGCCAGCAGTTCGCCTAACTACAGGGGCCTCTCCTACGAGCAGTACTTC. It codes for CASSSPNYRGLSYEQYF.

The V gene is TRBV7-3, the J gene TRBJ2-3; TRBD2 agrees at 16 bases. Germline-derived CDR1 and CDR2 are SGHTA and FQGTGA. The ends lost 2 bases at V and 7 bases at J; junction bases unmatched: 12. The CDR3 covers 19 residues. CDR3 sequence: CASSLQGLAGGPMKYTQYF. The CDR3 bases are TGTGCCAGCAGCTTACAGGGACTAGCGGGGGGGCCGATGAAGTATACGCAGTATTTT.

This clone was recorded only once. V and J are TRBV7-9 and TRBJ2-2, with D perhaps TRBD1 (5 bases). The V end was cut by 5 bases, the J end by 4 bases, with 11 bases between. This CDR3 contains 14 residues. The V gene's germline CDR1 is SEHNR and CDR2 FQNEAQ (reference sequence). DNA of the CDR3: TGTGCCAGCAGCCCGGCCAGGGTCACCGGGGAGCTGTTTTTT. Amino acid sequence: CASSPARVTGELFF.

J is TRBJ1-6 and V is TRBV5-1, with unresolved D. V gave up 4 bases and J gave up 5 bases, with 13 bases separating them. The length of the CDR3 is 15 residues. Germline values: CDR1 SGHRS, CDR2 YFSETQ. This CDR3 reads CASSPERLDNSPLHF. Here the CDR3 DNA reads TGCGCCAGCAGCCCCGAGCGACTTGATAATTCACCCCTCCACTTT.